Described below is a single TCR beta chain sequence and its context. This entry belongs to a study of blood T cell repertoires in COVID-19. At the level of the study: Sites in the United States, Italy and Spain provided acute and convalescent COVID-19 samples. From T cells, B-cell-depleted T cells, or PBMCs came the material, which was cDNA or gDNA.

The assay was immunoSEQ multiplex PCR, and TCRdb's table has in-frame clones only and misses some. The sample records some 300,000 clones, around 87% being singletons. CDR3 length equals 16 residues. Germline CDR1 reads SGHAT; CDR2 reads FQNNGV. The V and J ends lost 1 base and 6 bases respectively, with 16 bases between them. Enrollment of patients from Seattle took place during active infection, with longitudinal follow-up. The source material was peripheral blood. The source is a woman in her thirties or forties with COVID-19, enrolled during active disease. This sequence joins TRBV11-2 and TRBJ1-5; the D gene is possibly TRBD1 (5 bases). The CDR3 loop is CASSLVGVGGSQPQHF. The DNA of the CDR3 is TGTGCCAGCAGCTTAGTAGGGGTGGGGGGATCTCAGCCCCAGCATTTT.